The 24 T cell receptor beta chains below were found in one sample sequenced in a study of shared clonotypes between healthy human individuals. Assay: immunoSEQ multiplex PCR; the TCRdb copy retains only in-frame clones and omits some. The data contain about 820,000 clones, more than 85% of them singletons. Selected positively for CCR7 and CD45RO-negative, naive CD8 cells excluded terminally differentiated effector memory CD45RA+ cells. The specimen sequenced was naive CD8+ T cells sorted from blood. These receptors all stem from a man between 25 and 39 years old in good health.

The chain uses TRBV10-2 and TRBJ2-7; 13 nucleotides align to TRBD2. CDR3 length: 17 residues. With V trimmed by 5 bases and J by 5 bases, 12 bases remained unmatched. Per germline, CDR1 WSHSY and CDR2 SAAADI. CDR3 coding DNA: TGCGCCAGCAGTTACGGACTAGCGGGAGTATCTTCCAACGAGCAGTACTTC. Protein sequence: CASSYGLAGVSSNEQYF.

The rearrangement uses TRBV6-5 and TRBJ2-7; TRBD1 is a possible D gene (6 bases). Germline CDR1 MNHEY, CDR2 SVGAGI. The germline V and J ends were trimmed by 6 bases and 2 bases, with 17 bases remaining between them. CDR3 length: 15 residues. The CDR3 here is CASSRRTANPYEQYF. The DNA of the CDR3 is TGTGCCAGCAGCCGTAGGACAGCCAACCCCTACGAGCAGTACTTC.

The CDR3 spells CASSFRGQGISYEQYF. For the CDR3, the DNA is TGTGCCAGCAGCTTTCGGGGACAGGGGATTTCCTACGAGCAGTACTTC. The chain couples TRBV7-9 to TRBJ2-7; 10 nucleotides line up with TRBD1. CDR1 is SEHNR, CDR2 FQNEAQ, per germline (reference sequence). This CDR3 is built from 16 residues. The J segment lost 1 base and the V segment lost 3 bases, leaving 6 bases of the junction unmatched.

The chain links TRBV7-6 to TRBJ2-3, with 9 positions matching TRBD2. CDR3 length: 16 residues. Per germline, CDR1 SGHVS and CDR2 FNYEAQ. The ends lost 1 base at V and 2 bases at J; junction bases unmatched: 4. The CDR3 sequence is CASSLGLAGATDTQYF. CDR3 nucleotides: TGTGCCAGCAGCTTAGGCTTAGCGGGAGCCACAGATACGCAGTATTTT. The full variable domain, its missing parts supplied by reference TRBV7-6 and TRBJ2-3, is GAGVSQSPRYKVTKRGQDVALRCDPISGHVSLYWYRQALGQGPEFLTYFNYEAQQDKSGLPNDRFSAERPEGSISTLTIQRTEQRDSAMYRCASSLGLAGATDTQYFGPGTRLTVL.

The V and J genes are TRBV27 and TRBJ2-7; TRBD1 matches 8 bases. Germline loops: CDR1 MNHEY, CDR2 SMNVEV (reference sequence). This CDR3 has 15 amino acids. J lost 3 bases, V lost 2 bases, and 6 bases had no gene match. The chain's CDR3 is CASSLIRDRFYEQYF. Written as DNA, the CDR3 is TGTGCCAGCAGTTTAATTAGGGACAGGTTCTACGAGCAGTACTTC.

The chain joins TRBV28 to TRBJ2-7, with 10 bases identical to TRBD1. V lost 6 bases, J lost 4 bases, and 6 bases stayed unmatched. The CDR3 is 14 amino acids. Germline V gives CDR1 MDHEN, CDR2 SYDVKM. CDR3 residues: CASSPRDRGYEQYF. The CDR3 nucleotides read TGTGCCAGCAGCCCCCGGGACAGGGGTTACGAGCAGTACTTC.

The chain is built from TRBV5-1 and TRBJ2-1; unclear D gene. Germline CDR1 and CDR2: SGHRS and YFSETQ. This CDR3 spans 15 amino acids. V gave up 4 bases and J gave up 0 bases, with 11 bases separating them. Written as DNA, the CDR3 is TGCGCCAGCAGCCCCGGGTCCAGCTCCTACAATGAGCAGTTCTTC. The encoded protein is CASSPGSSSYNEQFF.

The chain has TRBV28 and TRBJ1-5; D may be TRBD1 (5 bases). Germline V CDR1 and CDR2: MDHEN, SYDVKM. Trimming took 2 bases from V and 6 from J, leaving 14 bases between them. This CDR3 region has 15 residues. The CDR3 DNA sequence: TGTGCCAGCAGTTTAAGGGTCCTGGGGGTTCAGCCCCAGCATTTT. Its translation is CASSLRVLGVQPQHF.

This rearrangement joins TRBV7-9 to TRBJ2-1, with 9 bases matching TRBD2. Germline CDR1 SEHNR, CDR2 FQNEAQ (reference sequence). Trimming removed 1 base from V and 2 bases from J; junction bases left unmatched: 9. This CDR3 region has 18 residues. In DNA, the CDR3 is TGTGCCAGCAGCTTAGTAACTTGGGCTAGCGGGACCTACAATGAGCAGTTCTTC. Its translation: CASSLVTWASGTYNEQFF.

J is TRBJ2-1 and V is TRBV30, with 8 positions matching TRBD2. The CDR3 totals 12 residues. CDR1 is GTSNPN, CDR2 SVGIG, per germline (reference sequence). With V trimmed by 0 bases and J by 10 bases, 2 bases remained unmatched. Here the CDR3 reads CAWSVLADEQFF. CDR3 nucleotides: TGTGCCTGGAGTGTACTAGCGGACGAGCAGTTCTTC.

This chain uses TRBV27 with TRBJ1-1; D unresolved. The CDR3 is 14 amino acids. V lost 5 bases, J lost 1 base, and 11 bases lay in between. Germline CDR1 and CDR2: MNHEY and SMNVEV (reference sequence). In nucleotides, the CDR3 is TGTGCCAGCAGTCCCAATACTCAGAACACTGAAGCTTTCTTT. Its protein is CASSPNTQNTEAFF.

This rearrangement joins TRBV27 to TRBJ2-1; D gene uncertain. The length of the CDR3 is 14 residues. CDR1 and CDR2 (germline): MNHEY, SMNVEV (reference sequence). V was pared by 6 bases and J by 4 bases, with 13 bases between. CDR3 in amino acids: CASSPVHRYNEQFF. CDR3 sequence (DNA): TGTGCCAGCAGCCCTGTCCACCGGTACAATGAGCAGTTCTTC.

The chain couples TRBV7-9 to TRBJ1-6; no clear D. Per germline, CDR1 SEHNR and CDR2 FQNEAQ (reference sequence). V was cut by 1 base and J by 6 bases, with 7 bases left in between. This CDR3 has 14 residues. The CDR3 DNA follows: TGTGCCAGCAGCTTAGTAGGGCGTAATTCACCCCTCCACTTT. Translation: CASSLVGRNSPLHF.

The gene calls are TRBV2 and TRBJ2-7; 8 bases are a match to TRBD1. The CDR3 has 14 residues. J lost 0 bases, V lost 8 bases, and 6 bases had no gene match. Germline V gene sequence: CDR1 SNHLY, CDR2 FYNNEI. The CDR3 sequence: CASLGTGDSYEQYF. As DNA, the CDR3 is TGTGCCAGCTTGGGGACAGGTGACTCCTACGAGCAGTACTTC.

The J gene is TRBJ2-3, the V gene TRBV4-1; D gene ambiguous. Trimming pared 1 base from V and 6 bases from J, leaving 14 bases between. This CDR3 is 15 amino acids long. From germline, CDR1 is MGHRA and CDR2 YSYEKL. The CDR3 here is CASSQVSPSRDTQYF. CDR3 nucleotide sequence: TGCGCCAGCAGCCAAGTTAGCCCTTCGCGTGATACGCAGTATTTT.

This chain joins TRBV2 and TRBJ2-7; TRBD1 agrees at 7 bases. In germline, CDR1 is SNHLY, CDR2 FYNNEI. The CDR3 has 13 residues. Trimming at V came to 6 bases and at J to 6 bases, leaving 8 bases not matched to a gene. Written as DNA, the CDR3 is TGTGCCAGCAGCCCCCCGACAGGGTCCGAGCAGTACTTC. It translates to CASSPPTGSEQYF.

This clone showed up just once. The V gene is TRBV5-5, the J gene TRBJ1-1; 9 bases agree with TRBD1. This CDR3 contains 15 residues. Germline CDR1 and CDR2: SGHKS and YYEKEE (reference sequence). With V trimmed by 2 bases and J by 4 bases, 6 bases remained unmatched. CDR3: CASSFYLQGATEAFF. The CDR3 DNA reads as TGTGCCAGCAGCTTTTATTTACAGGGGGCCACTGAAGCTTTCTTT. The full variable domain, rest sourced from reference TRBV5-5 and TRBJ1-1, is DAGVTQSPTHLIKTRGQQVTLRCSPISGHKSVSWYQQVLGQGPQFIFQYYEKEERGRGNFPDRFSARQFPNYSSELNVNALLLGDSALYLCASSFYLQGATEAFFGQGTRLTVV.

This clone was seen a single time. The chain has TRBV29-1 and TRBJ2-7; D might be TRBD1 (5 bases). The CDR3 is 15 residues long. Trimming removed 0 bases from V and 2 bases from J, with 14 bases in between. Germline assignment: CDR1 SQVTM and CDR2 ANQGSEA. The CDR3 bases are TGCAGCGTTGAAGACACCTCCAGGGAAACCTACGAGCAGTACTTC. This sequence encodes CSVEDTSRETYEQYF.

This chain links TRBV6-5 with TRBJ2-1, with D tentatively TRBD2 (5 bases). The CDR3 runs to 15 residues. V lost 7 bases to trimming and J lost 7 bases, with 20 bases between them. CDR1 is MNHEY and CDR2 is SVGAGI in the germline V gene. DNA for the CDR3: TGTGCCAGCACTCCAGAGCGGAATCCCGGGAATGAGCAGTTCTTC. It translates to CASTPERNPGNEQFF.

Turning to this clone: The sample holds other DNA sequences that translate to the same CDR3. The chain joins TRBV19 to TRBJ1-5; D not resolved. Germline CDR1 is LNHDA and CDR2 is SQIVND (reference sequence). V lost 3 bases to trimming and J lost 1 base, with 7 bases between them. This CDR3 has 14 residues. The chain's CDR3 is CASSIGGSNQPQHF. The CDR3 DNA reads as TGTGCCAGTAGTATTGGCGGGAGCAATCAGCCCCAGCATTTT.

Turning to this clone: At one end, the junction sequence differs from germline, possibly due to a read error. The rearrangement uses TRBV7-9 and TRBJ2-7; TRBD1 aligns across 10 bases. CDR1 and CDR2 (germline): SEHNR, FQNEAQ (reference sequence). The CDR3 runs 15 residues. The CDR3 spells CTSSPWGQGRDEQYF. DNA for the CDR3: TGTACCAGCAGCCCCTGGGGACAGGGGCGGGACGAGCAGTACTTC.

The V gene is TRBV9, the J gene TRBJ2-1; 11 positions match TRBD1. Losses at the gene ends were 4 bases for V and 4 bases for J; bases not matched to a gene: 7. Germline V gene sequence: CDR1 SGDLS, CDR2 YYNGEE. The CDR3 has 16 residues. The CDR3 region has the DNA TGTGCCAGCAGCCCACGCGGGACAGGGGGGTACAATGAGCAGTTCTTC. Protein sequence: CASSPRGTGGYNEQFF.

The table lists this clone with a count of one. The CDR3 protein is CATSPTGGGYEQYF. Written as DNA, the CDR3 is TGTGCCACCAGCCCGACAGGGGGCGGGTACGAGCAGTACTTC. The chain recombines TRBV15 with TRBJ2-7; 10 bases fit TRBD1. V lost 5 bases to trimming and J lost 4 bases; unmatched junction nucleotides: 5. CDR1 is LNHNV, CDR2 YYDKDF, per germline (reference sequence). The CDR3 is 14 amino acids.

The CDR3 spells CASSLYNGGEQYF. The CDR3 DNA reads as TGTGCCAGCAGCTTATATAACGGGGGCGAGCAGTACTTC. The chain couples TRBV7-9 to TRBJ2-7; the D gene is possibly TRBD2 (6 bases). CDR1 is SEHNR and CDR2 is FQNEAQ in the germline V gene (reference sequence). This CDR3 is built from 13 residues. V lost 2 bases to trimming and J lost 6 bases, with 11 bases between them.